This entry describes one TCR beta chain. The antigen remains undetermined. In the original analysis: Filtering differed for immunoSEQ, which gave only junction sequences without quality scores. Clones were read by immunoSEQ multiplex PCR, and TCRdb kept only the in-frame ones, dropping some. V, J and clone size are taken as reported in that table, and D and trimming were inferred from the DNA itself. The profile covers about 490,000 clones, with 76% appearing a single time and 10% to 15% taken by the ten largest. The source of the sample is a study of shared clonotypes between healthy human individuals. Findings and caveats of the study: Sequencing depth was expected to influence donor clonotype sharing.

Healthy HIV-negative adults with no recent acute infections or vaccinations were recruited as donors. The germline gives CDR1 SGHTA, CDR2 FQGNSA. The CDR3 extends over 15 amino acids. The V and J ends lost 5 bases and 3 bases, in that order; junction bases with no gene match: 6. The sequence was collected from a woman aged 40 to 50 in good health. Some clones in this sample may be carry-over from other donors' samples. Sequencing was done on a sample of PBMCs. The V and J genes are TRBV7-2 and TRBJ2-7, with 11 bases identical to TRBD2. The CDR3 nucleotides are TGTGCCAGCAGCCTCGGGACTAGCGGCCTCTACGAGCAGTACTTC. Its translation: CASSLGTSGLYEQYF.